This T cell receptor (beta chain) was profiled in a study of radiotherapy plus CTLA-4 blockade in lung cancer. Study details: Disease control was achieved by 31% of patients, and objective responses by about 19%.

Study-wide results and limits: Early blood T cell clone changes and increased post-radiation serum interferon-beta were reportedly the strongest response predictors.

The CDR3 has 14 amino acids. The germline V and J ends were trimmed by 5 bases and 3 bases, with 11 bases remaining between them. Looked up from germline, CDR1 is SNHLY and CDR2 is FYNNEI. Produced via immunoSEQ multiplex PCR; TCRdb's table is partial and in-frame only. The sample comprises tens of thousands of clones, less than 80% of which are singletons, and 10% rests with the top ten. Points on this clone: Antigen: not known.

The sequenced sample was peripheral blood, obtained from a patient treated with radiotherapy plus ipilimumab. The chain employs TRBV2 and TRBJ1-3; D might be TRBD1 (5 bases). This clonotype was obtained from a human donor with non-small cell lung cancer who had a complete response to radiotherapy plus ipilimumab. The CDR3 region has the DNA TGTGCCAGCAGTTCAGGGCCTCTTGGAAACACCATATATTTT. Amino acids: CASSSGPLGNTIYF.